This T cell receptor beta chain is from a study of glioma-infiltrating T cells. The CDR3 contains 15 residues. Unmatched junction bases numbered 7, after V lost 5 bases and J lost 0 bases. Germline V gives CDR1 DFQATT, CDR2 SNEGSKA (reference sequence). TCR alpha and beta CDR3 regions were amplified from RNA using iRepertoire nested multiplex PCR. One-step reverse transcription and amplification started from approximately 100-400 ng of tissue mRNA or PBMC total RNA. Via MiXCR, TCRdb re-called the multiplex PCR reads, giving one row per CDR3 protein. The table records tens of thousands of distinct CDR3 sequences, less than 30% of them present only once. Study-level results: Above-expected tissue-blood divergence occurred in all gliomas, most in low-grade ones.

This clonotype was detected many times. Antigen specificity is unknown. The gene calls are TRBV20-1 and TRBJ2-4; 7 nucleotides agree with TRBD2. The sequenced sample consisted of glioma tissue, nonneoplastic brain tissue, or PBMCs (not recorded which). The sequence derives from a human donor with low-grade glioma or glioblastoma, undergoing nonglioma brain surgery, or in good health (not recorded which). This CDR3 reads CSAPSGVLAKNIQYF. The CDR3 nucleotides are TGCAGTGCTCCTAGCGGTGTTCTAGCCAAAAACATTCAGTACTTC.